This passage covers 3 T cell receptor beta chains from one sample sequenced in a study of graft-versus-host responses after intestinal transplantation. These receptors' antigens are unknown. TCRdb's copy holds only in-frame clones and misses some; the assay was immunoSEQ multiplex PCR. The sample yields over 65,000 clones, around 90% seen once. Source: unstimulated CD8+ T cells sorted from spleen or lymph node cells, taken before transplant. The receptor source for this set is a human donor who was the organ donor for an intestinal transplant.

This clone was detected once. The V call is TRBV19, the J call TRBJ2-7, with D tentatively TRBD1 or TRBD2 (8 bases each). V was trimmed by 1 base and J by 4 bases, leaving 17 bases between them. The CDR3 is made up of 16 amino acids. Germline assignment: CDR1 LNHDA and CDR2 SQIVND (reference sequence). This CDR3 reads CASSIGSGGTGYEQYF. DNA of the CDR3: TGTGCCAGTAGTATAGGATCGGGAGGGACAGGTTACGAGCAGTACTTC.

The chain combines TRBV13 with TRBJ2-7, with D unclear. This CDR3 region has 14 residues. Germline CDR1 is PRHDT and CDR2 is FYEKMQ (reference sequence). V shed 5 bases and J shed 5 bases, with 16 bases lying between them. The CDR3 coding sequence is TGTGCCAGCAGCCCCCCTATCCGGCTAGACGAGCAGTACTTC. Amino acids: CASSPPIRLDEQYF.

A single count supports this clone. The rearrangement joins TRBV4-1 to TRBJ2-7; D uncertain. CDR1 is MGHRA and CDR2 is YSYEKL in the germline V gene. The CDR3 extends over 15 amino acids. V dropped 4 bases and J dropped 5 bases, with 18 bases sitting between them. The CDR3 nucleotides read TGCGCCAGCAGCCCCCGGCTGGGCGTGGACGACGAGCAGTACTTC. It translates to CASSPRLGVDDEQYF.